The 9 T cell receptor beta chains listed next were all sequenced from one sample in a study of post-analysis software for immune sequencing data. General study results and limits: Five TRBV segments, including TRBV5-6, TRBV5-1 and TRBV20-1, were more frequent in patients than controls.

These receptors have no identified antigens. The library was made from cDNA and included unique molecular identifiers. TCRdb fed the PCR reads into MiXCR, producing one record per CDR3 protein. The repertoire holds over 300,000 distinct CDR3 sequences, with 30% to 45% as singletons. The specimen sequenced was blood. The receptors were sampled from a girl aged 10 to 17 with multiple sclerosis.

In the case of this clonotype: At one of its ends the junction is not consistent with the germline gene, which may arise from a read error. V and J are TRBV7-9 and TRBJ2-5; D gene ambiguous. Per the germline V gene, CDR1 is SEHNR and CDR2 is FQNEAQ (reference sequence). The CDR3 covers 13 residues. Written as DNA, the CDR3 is TGTGTCAGCAGCTTAGGGTACCAAGAGACCCAGTACTTC. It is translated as CVSSLGYQETQYF.

CDR3 residues: CASSSKGTGNEKLFF. The CDR3 DNA reads TGTGCCAGCAGCTCTAAAGGGACAGGGAATGAAAAACTGTTTTTT. The V call is TRBV13, the J call TRBJ1-4; TRBD1 aligns across 9 bases. The germline CDR1 and CDR2 sequences are PRHDT and FYEKMQ (reference sequence). CDR3 size: 15 residues. The J segment lost 5 bases and the V segment lost 4 bases, leaving 5 bases of the junction unmatched.

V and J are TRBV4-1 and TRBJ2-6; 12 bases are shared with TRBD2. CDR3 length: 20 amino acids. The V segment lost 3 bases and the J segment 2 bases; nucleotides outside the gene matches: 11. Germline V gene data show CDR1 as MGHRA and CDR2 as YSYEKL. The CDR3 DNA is TGCGCCAGCAGCCACCCAACGCTAGCGGGGGGGCCCCCTGGGGCCAACGTCCTGACTTTC. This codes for CASSHPTLAGGPPGANVLTF.

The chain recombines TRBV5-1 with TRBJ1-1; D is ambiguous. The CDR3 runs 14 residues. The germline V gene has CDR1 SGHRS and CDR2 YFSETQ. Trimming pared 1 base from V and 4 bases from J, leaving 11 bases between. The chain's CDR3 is CASSLTVGGTEAFF. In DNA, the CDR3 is TGCGCCAGCAGCTTGACGGTTGGTGGCACTGAAGCTTTCTTT.

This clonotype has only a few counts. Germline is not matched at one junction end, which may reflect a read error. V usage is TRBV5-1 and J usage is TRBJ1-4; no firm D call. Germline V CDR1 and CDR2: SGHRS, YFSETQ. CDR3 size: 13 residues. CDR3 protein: CASSLSQNEKLFF. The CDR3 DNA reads TGTGCCAGCAGCTTATCCCAGAATGAAAAACTGTTTTTT.

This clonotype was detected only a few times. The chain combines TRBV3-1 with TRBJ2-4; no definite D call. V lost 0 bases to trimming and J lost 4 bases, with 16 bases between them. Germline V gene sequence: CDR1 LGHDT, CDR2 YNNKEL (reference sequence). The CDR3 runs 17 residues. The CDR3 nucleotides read TGTGCCAGCAGCCAAGAAGCGTCAGGTTACCTAAAAAACATTCAGTACTTC. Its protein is CASSQEASGYLKNIQYF.

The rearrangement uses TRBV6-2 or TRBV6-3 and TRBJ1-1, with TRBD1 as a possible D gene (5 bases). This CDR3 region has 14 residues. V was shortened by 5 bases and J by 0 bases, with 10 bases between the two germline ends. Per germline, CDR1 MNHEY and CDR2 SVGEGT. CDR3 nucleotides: TGTGCCAGCAGTGACCAGGGATTGAACACTGAAGCTTTCTTT. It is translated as CASSDQGLNTEAFF.

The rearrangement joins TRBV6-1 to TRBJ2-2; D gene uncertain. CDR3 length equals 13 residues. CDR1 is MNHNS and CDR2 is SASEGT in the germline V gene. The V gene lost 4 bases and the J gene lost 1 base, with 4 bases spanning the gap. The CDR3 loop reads CASSAENTGELFF. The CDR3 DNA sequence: TGTGCCAGCAGTGCAGAGAACACCGGGGAGCTGTTTTTT.

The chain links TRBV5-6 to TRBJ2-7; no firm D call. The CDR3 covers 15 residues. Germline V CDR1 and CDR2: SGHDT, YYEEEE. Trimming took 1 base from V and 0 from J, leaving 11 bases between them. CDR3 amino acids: CASSLFIQSSYEQYF. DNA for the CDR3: TGTGCCAGCAGCTTGTTCATACAGAGCTCCTACGAGCAGTACTTC.